This passage covers 9 T cell receptor beta chains from one sample sequenced in a study of regulatory T cells in long-lasting Graves disease. Time point described: newly diagnosed GD, antithyroid drugs for less than 3 months. Isolated PBMC RNA provided the starting material for the TCR library. Through Arm-PCR of CDR3 regions and iRepertoire HTBI primers, TCR beta libraries were built. Each CDR3 protein gets one entry after TCRdb re-called the multiplex PCR reads with MiXCR. The repertoire has roughly 500,000 distinct CDR3 sequences, about 14% of them found once; the top ten carry over 15%. Another study also made use of these data, one on T cells in Graves' hyperthyroidism and ophthalmopathy.

Sequenced material: peripheral blood mononuclear cells (PBMCs), taken at new diagnosis, from a patient treated with antithyroid drugs. The origin of the receptors is a woman in her 50s with Graves disease.

The chain recombines TRBV10-3 with TRBJ2-6; tentative D call: TRBD1 (6 bases). V was trimmed by 7 bases and J by 2 bases, leaving 9 bases between them. This CDR3 has 14 residues. From germline, CDR1 is ENHRY and CDR2 SYGVKD. The CDR3 region is CAITPGAGANVLTF. As DNA, the CDR3 is TGTGCCATCACCCCAGGGGCTGGGGCCAACGTCCTGACTTTC.

In its sample, this clonotype was seen many times. The V and J genes are TRBV11-2 and TRBJ1-1, with D possibly TRBD1 on 5 matching bases. The V end lost 2 bases, the J end lost 4 bases, and 11 bases lay between the germline ends. CDR3 length equals 14 residues. Germline CDR1 is SGHAT and CDR2 is FQNNGV. The CDR3 nucleotides are TGTGCCAGCAGCTTACAGGGTCGGAGCACTGAAGCTTTCTTT. It yields the protein CASSLQGRSTEAFF. The full variable domain, completed using reference TRBV11-2 and TRBJ1-1, is EAGVAQSPRYKIIEKRQSVAFWCNPISGHATLYWYQQILGQGPKLLIQFQNNGVVDDSQLPKDRFSAERLKGVDSTLKIQPAKLEDSAVYLCASSLQGRSTEAFFGQGTRLTVV.

The J gene is TRBJ2-7, the V gene TRBV28, with 11 bases fitting TRBD2. V lost 4 bases to trimming and J lost 5 bases; unmatched junction nucleotides: 7. The germline V gene encodes CDR1 MDHEN and CDR2 SYDVKM. CDR3 length: 15 amino acids. The CDR3 DNA is TGTGCCAGCAGTTCCATAGCGGGAGGGCCCAACGAGCAGTACTTC. Its protein is CASSSIAGGPNEQYF.

In its sample, this clonotype was seen many times. The V and J genes are TRBV12-3 or TRBV12-4 and TRBJ2-5; D is possibly TRBD1 or TRBD2 (5 bases each). The CDR3 has 14 amino acids. The V end lost 1 base, the J end lost 7 bases, and 13 bases lay between the germline ends. This CDR3 is CASSLGGELATQYF. The DNA of the CDR3 is TGTGCCAGCAGTTTAGGAGGGGAACTCGCGACCCAGTACTTC.

This chain connects TRBV20-1 to TRBJ2-7; D gene ambiguous. V dropped 3 bases and J dropped 0 bases, with 9 bases sitting between them. Germline lookup yields CDR1 DFQATT and CDR2 SNEGSKA (reference sequence). The CDR3 covers 13 residues. The CDR3 reads CSASRPVSYEQYF. As DNA, the CDR3 is TGCAGTGCTAGTAGACCTGTCTCCTACGAGCAGTACTTC.

This rearrangement joins TRBV5-1 to TRBJ1-5; D is ambiguous. The V gene's germline CDR1 is SGHRS and CDR2 YFSETQ. Trimming took off 0 bases at V and 8 bases at J, with 15 bases between the two ends. The CDR3 is made up of 15 amino acids. The DNA for the CDR3 is TGCGCCAGCAGCTTGGGAGACCCGACCTGGGAGCCCCAGCATTTT. Protein product: CASSLGDPTWEPQHF.

This clonotype showed up many times. The chain employs TRBV4-1 and TRBJ2-1; D call uncertain. There are 13 residues in the CDR3. Trimming took 4 bases from V and 6 from J, leaving 10 bases between them. The germline V gene encodes CDR1 MGHRA and CDR2 YSYEKL. CDR3 nucleotides: TGCGCCAGCAGCCTTACGATCGGCAATGAGCAGTTCTTC. It yields the protein CASSLTIGNEQFF.

This clonotype was seen at least ten times. The CDR3 DNA reads as TGTGCCAGCAGTTCCGCGGCTACAGGGTATCACTCCTACGAGCAGTACTTC. As protein: CASSSAATGYHSYEQYF. The chain is built from TRBV28 and TRBJ2-7; perhaps TRBD1 as D (6 bases). V was pared by 4 bases and J by 0 bases, with 19 bases between. This CDR3 is 17 amino acids long. The germline gives CDR1 MDHEN, CDR2 SYDVKM.

Details on this clonotype: Likely a read error: the CDR3 ends without its conserved phenylalanine or tryptophan. The chain links TRBV9 to TRBJ2-3; 9 bases fit TRBD2. The V gene end was trimmed by 0 bases and the J gene end by 3 bases; junction bases not matched to a gene: 5. The germline V gene encodes CDR1 SGDLS and CDR2 YYNGEE. The length of the CDR3 is 16 residues. Here the CDR3 reads CASSVVAGGGTDTQYL. The CDR3 nucleotides read TGTGCCAGCAGCGTAGTGGCGGGAGGGGGAACAGATACGCAGTATCTT.